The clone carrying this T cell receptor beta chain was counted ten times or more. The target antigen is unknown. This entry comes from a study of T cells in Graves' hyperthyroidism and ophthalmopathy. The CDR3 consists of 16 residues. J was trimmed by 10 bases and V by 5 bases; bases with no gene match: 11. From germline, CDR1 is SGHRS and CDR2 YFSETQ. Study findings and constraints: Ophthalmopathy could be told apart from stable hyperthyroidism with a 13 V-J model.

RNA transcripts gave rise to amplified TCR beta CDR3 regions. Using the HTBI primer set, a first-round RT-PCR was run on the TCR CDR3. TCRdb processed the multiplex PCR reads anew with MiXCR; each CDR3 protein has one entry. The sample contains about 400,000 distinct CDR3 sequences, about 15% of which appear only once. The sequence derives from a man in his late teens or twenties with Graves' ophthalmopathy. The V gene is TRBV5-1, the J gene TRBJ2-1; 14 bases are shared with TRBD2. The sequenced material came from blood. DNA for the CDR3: TGCGCCAGCAGTTCGGAGGGGACTAGCGGGAGCCGGGAGCAGTTCTTC. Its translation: CASSSEGTSGSREQFF.